The 8 T cell receptor beta chains in this list originate from one sample, sequenced in a study of cytomegalovirus exposure and HLA in healthy donors. Vbeta (60) and Jbeta (13) primers were used in the PCR. The table came from immunoSEQ multiplex PCR; TCRdb's copy has only in-frame clones and leaves some out. The repertoire holds about 190,000 clones, with around 88% as singletons. Sequencing input: PBMCs. These receptor sequences come from a man aged 35 to 55 in good health and CMV-seropositive.

J is TRBJ1-2 and V is TRBV12-5; D is undetermined. Germline V gene data show CDR1 as LGHNT and CDR2 as FRNRAP. This CDR3 spans 12 amino acids. Trimming shortened V by 3 bases and J by 5 bases, and 7 bases separated the two germline ends. The CDR3 here is CASGLALYGYTF. Written as DNA, the CDR3 is TGTGCTAGTGGTTTAGCCCTATATGGCTACACCTTC.

This chain joins TRBV5-1 and TRBJ2-2; 11 nucleotides align to TRBD1. The CDR3 has 15 residues. Per germline, CDR1 SGHRS and CDR2 YFSETQ. Germline trimming cut 5 bases from V and 7 bases from J; bases unmatched to any gene: 7. In nucleotides, the CDR3 is TGCGCCAGCAGATCCGGGACAGGGGGTTTCGGGGAGCTGTTTTTT. Its protein is CASRSGTGGFGELFF.

The chain carries TRBV7-3 and TRBJ2-1; 12 positions agree with TRBD2. The CDR3 is made up of 17 amino acids. Trimming removed 1 base from V and 10 bases from J; junction bases left unmatched: 11. The germline V gene has CDR1 SGHTA and CDR2 FQGTGA. The CDR3 loop reads CASSLIRPTGLAGEQFF. In DNA form, the CDR3 reads TGTGCCAGCAGCTTAATTCGCCCCACGGGACTAGCGGGCGAGCAGTTCTTC.

The V call is TRBV28, the J call TRBJ1-4; possibly TRBD1 for D (6 bases). The CDR3 extends over 15 amino acids. With 4 bases removed from V and 13 bases from J, the gap between germline ends came to 22 bases. In germline, CDR1 is MDHEN, CDR2 SYDVKM. The CDR3: CASSSPDSSSWRLFF. The CDR3 region has the DNA TGTGCCAGCAGTTCCCCGGACAGTTCTTCGTGGAGACTGTTTTTT.

CDR3: CASSQGAGANVLTF. CDR3 nucleotide sequence: TGTGCCAGCTCTCAGGGGGCTGGGGCCAACGTCCTGACTTTC. The chain couples TRBV2 to TRBJ2-6; 7 bases are shared with TRBD1. Germline-derived CDR1 and CDR2 are SNHLY and FYNNEI. V lost 8 bases and J lost 2; bases outside the gene matches: 3. The CDR3 contains 14 residues.

In its sample, this clone was seen a few times. The chain joins TRBV6-1 to TRBJ2-7; 9 nucleotides match TRBD1. V was clipped by 8 bases and J by 3 bases; unmatched bases: 5. The germline gives CDR1 MNHNS, CDR2 SASEGT. CDR3 length: 13 residues. The CDR3 region has the DNA TGTGCCAGCGCCGGGACAGGGTTCTACGAGCAGTACTTC. Translating gives CASAGTGFYEQYF.

In the case of this clone: The sample holds other DNA sequences that translate to the same CDR3. The J gene is TRBJ2-3, the V gene TRBV5-8; TRBD1 matches 7 bases. Germline CDR1 is SGHTS and CDR2 is YDEGEE. This CDR3 contains 14 residues. The trim removed 4 bases at V and 1 base at J, leaving 3 bases unmatched. The chain's CDR3 is CASSPDRGTDTQYF. CDR3 nucleotide sequence: TGTGCCAGCAGCCCTGACAGGGGCACAGATACGCAGTATTTT.

V and J are TRBV7-2 and TRBJ1-5, with D maybe TRBD1 (6 bases). V was cut by 5 bases and J by 5 bases, with 13 bases left in between. Germline values: CDR1 SGHTA, CDR2 FQGNSA. This CDR3 has 14 amino acids. CDR3 in amino acids: CASSQYSGDQPQHF. The CDR3 bases are TGTGCCAGCAGCCAATATTCAGGGGATCAGCCCCAGCATTTT.